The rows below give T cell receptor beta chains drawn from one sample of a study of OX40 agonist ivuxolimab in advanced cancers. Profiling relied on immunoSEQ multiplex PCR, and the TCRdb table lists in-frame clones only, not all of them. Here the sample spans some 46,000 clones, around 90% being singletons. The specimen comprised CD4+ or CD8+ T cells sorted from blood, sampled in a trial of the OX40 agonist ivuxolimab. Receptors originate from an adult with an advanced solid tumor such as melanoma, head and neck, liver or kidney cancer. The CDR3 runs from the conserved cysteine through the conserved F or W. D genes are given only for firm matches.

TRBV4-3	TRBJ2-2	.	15	CASSQENQADGELFF
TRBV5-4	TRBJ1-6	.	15	CASSLARGGGSPLHF
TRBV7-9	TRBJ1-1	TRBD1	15	CASSYLVGQGAEAFF
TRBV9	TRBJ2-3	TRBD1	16	CASSARTGTGVFTQYF
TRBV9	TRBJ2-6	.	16	CASSVVGWAGANVLTF
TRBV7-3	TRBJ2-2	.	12	CASSTPTGELFF
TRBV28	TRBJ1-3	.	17	CASNGPTGEEDGNTIYF
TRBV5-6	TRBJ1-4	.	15	CASSQGHLRGEKLFF
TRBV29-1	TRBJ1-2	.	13	CSVPQDGERGYTF
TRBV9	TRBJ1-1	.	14	CASSEQVLGTEAFF
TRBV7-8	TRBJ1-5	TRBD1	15	CASSPWDRENQPQHF
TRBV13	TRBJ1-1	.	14	CASSLVMSGTEAFF
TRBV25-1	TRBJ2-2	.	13	CASSGWGRGELFF
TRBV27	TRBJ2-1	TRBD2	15	CASSLGAGGRNEQFF
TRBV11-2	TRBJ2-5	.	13	CASSLGLRETQYF
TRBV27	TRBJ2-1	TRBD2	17	CASSFPLAGGPLDEQFF
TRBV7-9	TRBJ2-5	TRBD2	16	CASSFSAGRDEETQYF
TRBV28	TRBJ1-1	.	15	CASSIDRNLNTEAFF
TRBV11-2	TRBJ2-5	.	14	CASSSTGYQETQYF
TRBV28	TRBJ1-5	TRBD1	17	CASSNLWTGGMGQPQHF
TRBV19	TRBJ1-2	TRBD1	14	CASSTTGVHYGYTF
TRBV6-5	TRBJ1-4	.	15	CASSAHRDPNEKLFF
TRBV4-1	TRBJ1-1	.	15	CASSQDWGMNTEAFF
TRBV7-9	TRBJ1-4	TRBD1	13	CASSWTGDEKLFF
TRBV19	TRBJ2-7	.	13	CASSPLPGYEQYF
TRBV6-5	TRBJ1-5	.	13	CASSYPGQQPQHF
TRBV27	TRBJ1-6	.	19	CASSNSGAQGNSYNSPLHF
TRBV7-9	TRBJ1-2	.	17	CASSLAFPGGEAYGYTF
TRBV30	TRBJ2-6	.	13	CAWSTGGANVLTF
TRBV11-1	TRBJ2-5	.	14	CASRPRTLSETQYF
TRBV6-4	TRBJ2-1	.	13	CASSDFPSNEQFF
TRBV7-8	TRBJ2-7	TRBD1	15	CASSLAGQGSYEQYF
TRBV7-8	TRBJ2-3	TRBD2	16	CASSPNPSGYTDTQYF
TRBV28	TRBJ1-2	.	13	CASNPSGAWGYTF
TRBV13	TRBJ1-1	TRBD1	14	CASSSRDRGSEAFF
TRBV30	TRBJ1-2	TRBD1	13	CAWTRQGYYGYTF
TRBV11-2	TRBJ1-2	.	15	CASSLGPLVGYGYTF
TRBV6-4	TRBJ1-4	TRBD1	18	CASGTGQQPSTPNEKLFF
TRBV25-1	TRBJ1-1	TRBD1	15	CASRWGGQGNTEAFF
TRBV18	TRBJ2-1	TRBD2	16	CASSPLTSGGINEQFF
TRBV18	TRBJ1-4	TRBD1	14	CASSPAQGDEKLFF
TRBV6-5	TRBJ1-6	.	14	CASSYGGKDSPLHF
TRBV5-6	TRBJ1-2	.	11	CASSLVIGYTF
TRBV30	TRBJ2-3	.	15	CAWSVRTDYTDTQYF
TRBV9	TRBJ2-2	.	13	CASRKQGSGELFF
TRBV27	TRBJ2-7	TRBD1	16	CASSWPKGTAAYEQYF
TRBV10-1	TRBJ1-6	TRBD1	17	CASSESSRTGNNSPLHF
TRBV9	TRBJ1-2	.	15	CASSVEGHLNYGYTF
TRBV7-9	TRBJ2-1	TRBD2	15	CASSSYSGAYNEQFF
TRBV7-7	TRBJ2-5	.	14	CASSRGGLRETQYF
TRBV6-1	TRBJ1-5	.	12	CASTPGGQPQHF
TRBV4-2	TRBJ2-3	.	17	CASSHLTGTASTDTQYF
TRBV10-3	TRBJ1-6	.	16	CAISYNAGSYNSPLHF
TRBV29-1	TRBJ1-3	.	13	CSATDNSGNTIYF
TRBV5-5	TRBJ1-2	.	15	CASSLNTNFNYGYTF
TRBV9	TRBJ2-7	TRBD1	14	CASSPGQGAYEQYF
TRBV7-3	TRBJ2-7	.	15	CASSLTLQGIHEQYF
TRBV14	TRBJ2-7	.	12	CASSYQTTEQYF